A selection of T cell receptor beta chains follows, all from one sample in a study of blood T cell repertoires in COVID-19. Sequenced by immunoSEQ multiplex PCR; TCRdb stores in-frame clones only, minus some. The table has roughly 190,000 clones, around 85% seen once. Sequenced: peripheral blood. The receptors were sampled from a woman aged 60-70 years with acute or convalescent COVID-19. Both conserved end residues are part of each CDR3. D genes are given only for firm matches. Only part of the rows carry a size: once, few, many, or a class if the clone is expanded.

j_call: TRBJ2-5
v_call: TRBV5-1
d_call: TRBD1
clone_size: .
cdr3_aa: CASSLEGTGEETQYF
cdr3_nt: TGCGCCAGCAGCTTGGAGGGGACAGGGGAAGAGACCCAGTACTTC

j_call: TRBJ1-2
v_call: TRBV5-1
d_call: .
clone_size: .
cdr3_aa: CASSPGDTNYGYTF
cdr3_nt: TGCGCCAGCAGCCCGGGAGATACTAACTATGGCTACACCTTC

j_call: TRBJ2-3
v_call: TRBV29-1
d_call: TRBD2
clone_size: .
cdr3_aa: CSVEDPRTSGSTDTQYF
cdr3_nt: TGCAGCGTTGAAGATCCGCGGACTAGCGGGAGCACAGATACGCAGTATTTT

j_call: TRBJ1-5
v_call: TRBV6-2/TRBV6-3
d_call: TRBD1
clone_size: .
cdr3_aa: CASSYFGQGTFSNQPQHF
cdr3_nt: TGTGCCAGCAGTTATTTCGGACAGGGGACGTTTAGCAATCAGCCCCAGCATTTT

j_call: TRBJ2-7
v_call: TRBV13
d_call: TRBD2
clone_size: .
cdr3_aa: CASSLELPSGGYYEQYF
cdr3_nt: TGTGCCAGCAGCTTAGAGCTGCCTAGCGGGGGATACTACGAGCAGTACTTC

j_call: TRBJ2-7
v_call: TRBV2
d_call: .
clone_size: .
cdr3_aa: CASHSEGEQYF
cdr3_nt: TGTGCCAGCCACAGCGAGGGAGAGCAGTACTTC

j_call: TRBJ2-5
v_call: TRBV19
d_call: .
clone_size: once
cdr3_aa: CASMAWEGGKETQYF
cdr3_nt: TGTGCCAGTATGGCCTGGGAGGGGGGAAAAGAGACCCAGTACTTC

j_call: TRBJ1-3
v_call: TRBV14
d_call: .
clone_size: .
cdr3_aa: CASSQVRRTIYF
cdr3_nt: TGTGCCAGCAGCCAAGTGCGCCGGACCATATATTTT

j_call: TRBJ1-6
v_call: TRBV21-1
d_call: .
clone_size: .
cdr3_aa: CANYRGYYNSPLHF
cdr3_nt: TGTGCCAACTACAGGGGCTACTATAATTCACCCCTCCACTTT

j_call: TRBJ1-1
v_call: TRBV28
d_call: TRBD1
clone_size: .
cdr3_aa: CASSQGVFTEAFF
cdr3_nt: TGTGCCAGCAGTCAGGGGGTGTTCACTGAAGCTTTCTTT

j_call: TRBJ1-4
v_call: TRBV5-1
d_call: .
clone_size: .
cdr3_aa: CASSLSEKGNEKLFF
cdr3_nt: TGCGCCAGCAGCTTGAGCGAAAAGGGGAATGAAAAACTGTTTTTT

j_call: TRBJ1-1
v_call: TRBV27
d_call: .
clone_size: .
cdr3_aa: CASSLRVTNTEAFF
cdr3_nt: TGTGCCAGCAGTCTGCGGGTGACGAACACTGAAGCTTTCTTT

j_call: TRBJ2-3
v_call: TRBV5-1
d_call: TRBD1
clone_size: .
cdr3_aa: CASSLTSGGTGTDTQYF
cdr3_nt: TGCGCCAGCAGCTTGACGTCAGGGGGAACGGGCACAGATACGCAGTATTTT

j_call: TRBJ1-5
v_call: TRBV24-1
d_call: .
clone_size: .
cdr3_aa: CATGEGNQPQHF
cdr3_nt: TGTGCCACCGGGGAGGGGAATCAGCCCCAGCATTTT

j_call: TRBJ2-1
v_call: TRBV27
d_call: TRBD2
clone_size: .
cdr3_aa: CASSILAGVHNEQFF
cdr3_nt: TGTGCCAGCAGTATCCTAGCGGGAGTACACAATGAGCAGTTCTTC

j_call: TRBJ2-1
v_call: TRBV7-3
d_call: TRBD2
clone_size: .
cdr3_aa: CASSAGLAGYNEQFF
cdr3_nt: TGTGCCAGCAGTGCCGGACTAGCGGGGTACAATGAGCAGTTCTTC

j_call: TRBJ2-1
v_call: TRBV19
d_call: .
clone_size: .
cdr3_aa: CASSIMPGAGASDEQFF
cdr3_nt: TGTGCCAGTAGTATAATGCCGGGGGCGGGAGCCTCCGATGAGCAGTTCTTC

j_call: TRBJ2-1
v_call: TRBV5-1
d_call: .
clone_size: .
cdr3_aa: CASSLEVAYGEQFF
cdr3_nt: TGCGCCAGCAGCTTGGAAGTAGCGTACGGCGAGCAGTTCTTC

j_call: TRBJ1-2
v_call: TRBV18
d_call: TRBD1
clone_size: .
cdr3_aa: CASSATQGGYGYTF
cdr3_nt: TGTGCCAGCTCAGCCACACAGGGGGGATATGGCTACACCTTC

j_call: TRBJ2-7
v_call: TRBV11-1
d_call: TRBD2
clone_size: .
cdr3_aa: CASSPGLAGAYEQYF
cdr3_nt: TGTGCCAGCAGCCCAGGACTAGCGGGAGCCTACGAGCAGTACTTC

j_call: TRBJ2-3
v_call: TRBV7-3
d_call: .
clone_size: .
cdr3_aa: CASSFGLAQEGGTQYF
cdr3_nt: TGTGCCAGCAGCTTTGGGCTCGCCCAGGAGGGAGGTACGCAGTATTTT

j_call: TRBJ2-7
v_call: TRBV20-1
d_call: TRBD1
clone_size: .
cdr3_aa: CSAREPDRGQEQYF
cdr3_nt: TGCAGTGCTCGTGAACCTGACAGGGGGCAGGAGCAGTACTTC

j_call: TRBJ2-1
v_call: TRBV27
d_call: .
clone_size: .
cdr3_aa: CASSFSSGWGGSHNEQFF
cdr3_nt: TGTGCCAGCAGTTTTAGCAGCGGGTGGGGTGGCTCCCACAATGAGCAGTTCTTC

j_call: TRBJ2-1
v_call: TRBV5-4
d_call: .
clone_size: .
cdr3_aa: CASSLSRRGDEQFF
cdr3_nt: TGTGCCAGCAGCCTCTCCCGTAGGGGCGATGAGCAGTTCTTC